This T cell receptor (beta chain) was retrieved from a study of identical twins. With template switching, a universal primer site was added, and the cDNA carried unique molecular identifiers. TCRdb passed the 5' RACE reads through MiXCR, listing each CDR3 protein once. In the table there are around 300,000 distinct CDR3 sequences, about 8% of which are singletons. In the case of this clonotype: Its antigen remains unidentified.

Study-level points and caveats: Analyses of zero insertions could be partly confounded by invariant MAIT and iNKT cells.

Trimming took 3 bases from V and 1 from J, leaving 6 bases between them. The germline CDR1 and CDR2 sequences are KGHSH and LQKENI. CDR3 length: 13 residues. This sample also appeared in a second study, on yellow fever vaccine responses in identical twins.

The receptor comes from a woman aged 18-35 years in good health. The source material was memory (CD45RO+) T cells sorted from blood. The gene calls are TRBV18 and TRBJ1-1; D remains unclear. Written as DNA, the CDR3 is TGTGCCAGCTCACCGGCTCAGAACACTGAAGCTTTCTTT. Translating it yields CASSPAQNTEAFF.